Listed here is a single T cell receptor beta chain. Its matching antigen is unknown. This record comes from a study of T cell responses to AZD1222 COVID-19 vaccine. Broader study findings: At baseline, seropositivity was found in only a handful of AZD1222 recipients. Females made up more of the donors, who were largely white British, and clonal diversity may have come out too low. Sampled repertoires all dated from after the peak T cell response. Distributed over spike, vaccine-associated CD4 TCRs predominated at 160-218 and 743-854.

Profiling relied on immunoSEQ multiplex PCR, and the TCRdb table lists in-frame clones only, not all of them. This table holds approximately 130,000 clones, over 90% found once. This CDR3 is built from 15 residues. The germline gives CDR1 SGHTA, CDR2 FQGNSA. Trimming cost V 5 bases and J 6 bases, with 17 bases left between them. This chain uses TRBV7-2 with TRBJ2-1, with D maybe TRBD1 (5 bases). Sequencing was performed on peripheral blood, taken on day 0 of AZD1222 vaccination. The sequence came from an adult in good health. CDR3 bases: TGTGCCAGCAGCCTAGTCCAGGGCGGACCCAATGAGCAGTTCTTC. Its protein is CASSLVQGGPNEQFF.